The clone carrying this T cell receptor (beta chain) was seen many times. The data were taken from a study of T cells in Graves' hyperthyroidism and ophthalmopathy. It was at first hyperthyroidism diagnosis, before any ophthalmopathy symptoms, that the blood sample was taken. From RNA transcripts, TCR beta CDR3 regions were amplified. Primed by the HTBI set, a first-round RT-PCR was run on the TCR CDR3. MiXCR, applied by TCRdb to the multiplex PCR reads, yields one record per CDR3 protein. Of fewer than 350,000 distinct CDR3 sequences detected, 15% appear once; the ten largest clones hold 30%. CDR1 is DFQATT, CDR2 SNEGSKA, per germline (reference sequence). The length of the CDR3 is 16 residues. Trimming took 5 bases from V and 0 from J, leaving 20 bases between them.

This rearrangement joins TRBV20-1 to TRBJ2-7; D may be TRBD2 (6 bases). This TCR derives from a woman in her fifties or sixties with Graves' hyperthyroidism that later progressed to Graves' ophthalmopathy. Sequenced material: blood. CDR3 coding DNA: TGCAGTGCTTCCCGCACCTCAGCTAGCGACTCCTACGAGCAGTACTTC. Its translation is CSASRTSASDSYEQYF.